This T cell receptor (beta chain) is from a study of T-cell memory formation after mild COVID-19. This CDR3 has 15 amino acids. The V and J ends lost 3 bases and 11 bases, in that order; junction bases with no gene match: 13. Germline CDR1 is KGHSH and CDR2 is LQKENI. In the case of this clonotype: As yet, its antigen is unknown.

TCRdb re-analysed the 5' RACE reads in MiXCR, keeping a single row per CDR3 protein. The data contain 120,000 to 150,000 distinct CDR3 sequences, roughly a fifth of them singletons. Findings of the study overall: In pre-infection memory, a portion of responding clones appeared, which suggested that cross-reactive memory joined.

This receptor was taken from an adult woman who had mild COVID-19 (a few samples of this study predate the infection). Cell type and time point are not known. The V call is TRBV18, the J call TRBJ1-5; TRBD1 aligns across 7 bases. The sample was PBMCs or a T cell subset sorted from them (not recorded which). The DNA for the CDR3 is TGTGCCAGCTCACCGGGACAGTCTTCCGCACGGGCCCAGCATTTT. Translated, it gives CASSPGQSSARAQHF.